Each of the 17 T cell receptor beta chains below was sequenced from the same sample in a study of blood T cells in healthy people across ages. For the second PCR, which ran for about 6 to 11 cycles, a sample-barcoded 5' primer and a J-beta primer mix were used. MiXCR, applied by TCRdb to the 5' RACE reads, yields one record per CDR3 protein. The repertoire consists of over a million distinct CDR3 sequences, with more than 35% occurring once and the leading ten covering approximately 20%. The sample comprised blood. These receptors all come from a woman aged 60 to 75 in good health.

The chain carries TRBV7-8 and TRBJ2-5, with TRBD1 as a possible D gene (5 bases). Germline V gives CDR1 SGHVS, CDR2 FQNEAQ. Deletions cut 11 bases from V and 0 bases from J, with 19 bases between. CDR3 length: 15 amino acids. The CDR3 loop reads CAVRSKGRDQETQYF. The CDR3 region has the DNA TGTGCCGTTCGTTCGAAGGGGCGAGACCAAGAGACCCAGTACTTC.

The chain couples TRBV3-1 to TRBJ1-2; TRBD1 agrees at 7 bases. Germline assignment: CDR1 LGHDT and CDR2 YNNKEL (reference sequence). CDR3 length: 14 residues. The junction had 8 bases not matched to a gene; V was cut back by 4 bases and J by 6 bases. This CDR3 reads CASSPWTGVDGYTF. The CDR3 DNA sequence: TGTGCCAGCAGCCCTTGGACAGGCGTCGATGGCTACACCTTC.

The rearrangement joins TRBV9 to TRBJ2-7; 10 bases align to TRBD1. The V and J ends lost 4 bases and 2 bases, in that order; junction bases with no gene match: 6. Germline V gene sequence: CDR1 SGDLS, CDR2 YYNGEE. CDR3 size: 15 residues. The CDR3 region is CASSPGTGATYEQYF. The DNA of the CDR3 is TGTGCCAGCAGCCCCGGGACAGGGGCAACCTACGAGCAGTACTTC.

This clonotype has at least ten counts. The chain carries TRBV25-1 and TRBJ2-5; the D is unclear. Germline V gene data show CDR1 as MGHDK and CDR2 as SYGVNS. Trimming removed 6 bases from V and 4 bases from J, with 9 bases in between. CDR3 length: 12 residues. Written as DNA, the CDR3 is TGTGCCAGCAGCCCCGGGCCAGAGACCCAGTACTTC. Amino acids: CASSPGPETQYF.

This clonotype has a handful of counts. The rearrangement links TRBV7-3 to TRBJ2-1; 10 positions agree with TRBD2. Germline V gene data show CDR1 as SGHTA and CDR2 as FQGTGA. The V and J ends lost 1 base and 5 bases, in that order; junction bases with no gene match: 8. The length of the CDR3 is 17 residues. DNA for the CDR3: TGTGCCAGCAGCTTAAGCCCATCTAGCGGGAGAAACAATGAGCAGTTCTTC. This encodes CASSLSPSSGRNNEQFF.

This clonotype occurred a few times. The V and J genes are TRBV7-2 and TRBJ2-7, with 9 bases identical to TRBD1. The J segment lost 2 bases and the V segment lost 3 bases, leaving 5 bases of the junction unmatched. CDR1 SGHTA and CDR2 FQGNSA come from the germline V gene. The CDR3 has 15 amino acids. The CDR3, as DNA: TGTGCCAGCAGCTTTGGGACAGGGAAAACCTACGAGCAGTACTTC. It encodes CASSFGTGKTYEQYF.

In this sample, this clonotype turned up a few times. The chain combines TRBV5-1 with TRBJ2-6; D might be TRBD1 (6 bases). Germline V lookup: CDR1 SGHRS, CDR2 YFSETQ. Deletions cut 0 bases from V and 1 base from J, with 17 bases between. CDR3 size: 19 residues. CDR3 nucleotides: TGCGCCAGCAGCTTGGCCGGTGCAGGGGATAGATCTGGGGCCAACGTCCTGACTTTC. It translates to CASSLAGAGDRSGANVLTF. Using reference TRBV5-1 and TRBJ2-6 for the parts outside the CDR3, the full variable domain is KAGVTQTPRYLIKTRGQQVTLSCSPISGHRSVSWYQQTPGQGLQFLFEYFSETQRNKGNFPGRFSGRQFSNSRSEMNVSTLELGDSALYLCASSLAGAGDRSGANVLTFGAGSRLTVL.

This clonotype was detected only a few times. This sequence joins TRBV25-1 and TRBJ2-1; the D gene is possibly TRBD2 (6 bases). The CDR3 consists of 14 residues. Between the trimmed V and J ends, which lost 3 bases and 7 bases, there was a span of 13 bases. CDR1 MGHDK and CDR2 SYGVNS come from the germline V gene. The CDR3 DNA is TGTGCCAGCAGTGACCCCCAGACTAGGAATGAGCAGTTCTTC. Amino acids: CASSDPQTRNEQFF.

The table lists this clonotype with a few counts. This rearrangement joins TRBV4-2 to TRBJ1-1, with 8 bases identical to TRBD1. This CDR3 comprises 17 residues. With 4 bases clipped from V and 5 bases from J, the junction kept 15 bases outside the gene matches. The V gene's germline CDR1 is LGHNA and CDR2 YNFKEQ. DNA for the CDR3: TGTGCCAGCAGCCCCCTGACAGGGGCGAGTCTTATAACTGAAGCTTTCTTT. Its protein product is CASSPLTGASLITEAFF.

This clonotype appeared a few times. The V and J genes are TRBV7-2 and TRBJ2-7; the D gene is possibly TRBD2 (5 bases). CDR3 size: 14 residues. The V end lost 3 bases, the J end lost 4 bases, and 13 bases lay between the germline ends. Germline V gives CDR1 SGHTA, CDR2 FQGNSA. This CDR3 is CASSFSADRYEQYF. CDR3 coding DNA: TGTGCCAGCAGCTTTAGCGCAGACCGATACGAGCAGTACTTC.

The chain is built from TRBV20-1 and TRBJ1-1, with TRBD1 as a possible D gene (5 bases). Germline loops: CDR1 DFQATT, CDR2 SNEGSKA (reference sequence). V was clipped by 3 bases and J by 3 bases, with 11 bases between them. The CDR3 contains 13 residues. The CDR3 DNA reads as TGCAGTGCTAGGGACGGGGGGGACACTGAAGCTTTCTTT. This sequence encodes CSARDGGDTEAFF.

The chain has TRBV27 and TRBJ1-2; TRBD1 agrees at 7 bases. The CDR3 extends over 14 amino acids. V lost 6 bases and J lost 6; bases outside the gene matches: 10. The germline CDR1 and CDR2 sequences are MNHEY and SMNVEV (reference sequence). This chain's CDR3 is CASRRRGTRDGYTF. The CDR3 region has the DNA TGTGCCAGCAGACGCAGGGGGACCCGGGATGGCTACACCTTC.

The V and J genes are TRBV28 and TRBJ2-1, with 9 nucleotides matching TRBD2. V gave up 3 bases and J gave up 8 bases; unmatched junction bases: 8. Germline V gene lookup returns CDR1 MDHEN and CDR2 SYDVKM. The CDR3 is made up of 15 amino acids. CDR3: CASSFPAGGADEQFF. CDR3 sequence (DNA): TGTGCCAGCAGTTTCCCAGCGGGAGGAGCGGATGAGCAGTTCTTC. The full variable domain, in which reference TRBV28 and TRBJ2-1 provide the parts outside the CDR3, is DVKVTQSSRYLVKRTGEKVFLECVQDMDHENMFWYRQDPGLGLRLIYFSYDVKMKEKGDIPEGYSVSREKKERFSLILESASTNQTSMYLCASSFPAGGADEQFFGPGTRLTVL.

The genes are TRBV5-1 and TRBJ2-1; the D gene is possibly TRBD2 (5 bases). Deletions cut 1 base from V and 7 bases from J, with 15 bases between. Germline values: CDR1 SGHRS, CDR2 YFSETQ. The CDR3 is 15 residues long. CDR3 nucleotides: TGCGCCAGCAGCTTGAAGGCCCCCAGAGGGAATGAGCAGTTCTTC. Amino acids: CASSLKAPRGNEQFF.

V is TRBV21-1 and J is TRBJ2-1; the table assigns TRBD1, which was not confirmed against the DNA. TRBV21-1 constitutes a pseudogene. CDR3 length equals 14 residues. CDR3 region: CASSLPRGLSEQFF. CDR3 sequence (DNA): TGTGCCAGCAGCTTACCCCGGGGTTTGAGTGAGCAGTTCTTC.

This clonotype was detected a few times. The genes are TRBV6-5 and TRBJ2-1; D is possibly TRBD1 or TRBD2 (5 bases each). Trimming removed 0 bases at V and 6 bases at J, with 15 bases between. The CDR3 spans 16 residues. The germline V gene encodes CDR1 MNHEY and CDR2 SVGAGI. In nucleotides, the CDR3 is TGTGCCAGCAGTTACTCCCCCGAGGGACCCTTCAATGAGCAGTTCTTC. As protein: CASSYSPEGPFNEQFF.

This clonotype is a singleton in its sample. This chain uses TRBV10-1 with TRBJ2-7, with TRBD1 matching 12 bases. The CDR3 spans 14 residues. The V segment lost 4 bases and the J segment 5 bases; nucleotides outside the gene matches: 3. CDR1 and CDR2 (germline): WNHNN, SYGVQD (reference sequence). The chain's CDR3 is CASSVGTGGHEQYF. The CDR3 DNA sequence: TGCGCCAGCAGTGTTGGGACAGGGGGCCACGAGCAGTACTTC.